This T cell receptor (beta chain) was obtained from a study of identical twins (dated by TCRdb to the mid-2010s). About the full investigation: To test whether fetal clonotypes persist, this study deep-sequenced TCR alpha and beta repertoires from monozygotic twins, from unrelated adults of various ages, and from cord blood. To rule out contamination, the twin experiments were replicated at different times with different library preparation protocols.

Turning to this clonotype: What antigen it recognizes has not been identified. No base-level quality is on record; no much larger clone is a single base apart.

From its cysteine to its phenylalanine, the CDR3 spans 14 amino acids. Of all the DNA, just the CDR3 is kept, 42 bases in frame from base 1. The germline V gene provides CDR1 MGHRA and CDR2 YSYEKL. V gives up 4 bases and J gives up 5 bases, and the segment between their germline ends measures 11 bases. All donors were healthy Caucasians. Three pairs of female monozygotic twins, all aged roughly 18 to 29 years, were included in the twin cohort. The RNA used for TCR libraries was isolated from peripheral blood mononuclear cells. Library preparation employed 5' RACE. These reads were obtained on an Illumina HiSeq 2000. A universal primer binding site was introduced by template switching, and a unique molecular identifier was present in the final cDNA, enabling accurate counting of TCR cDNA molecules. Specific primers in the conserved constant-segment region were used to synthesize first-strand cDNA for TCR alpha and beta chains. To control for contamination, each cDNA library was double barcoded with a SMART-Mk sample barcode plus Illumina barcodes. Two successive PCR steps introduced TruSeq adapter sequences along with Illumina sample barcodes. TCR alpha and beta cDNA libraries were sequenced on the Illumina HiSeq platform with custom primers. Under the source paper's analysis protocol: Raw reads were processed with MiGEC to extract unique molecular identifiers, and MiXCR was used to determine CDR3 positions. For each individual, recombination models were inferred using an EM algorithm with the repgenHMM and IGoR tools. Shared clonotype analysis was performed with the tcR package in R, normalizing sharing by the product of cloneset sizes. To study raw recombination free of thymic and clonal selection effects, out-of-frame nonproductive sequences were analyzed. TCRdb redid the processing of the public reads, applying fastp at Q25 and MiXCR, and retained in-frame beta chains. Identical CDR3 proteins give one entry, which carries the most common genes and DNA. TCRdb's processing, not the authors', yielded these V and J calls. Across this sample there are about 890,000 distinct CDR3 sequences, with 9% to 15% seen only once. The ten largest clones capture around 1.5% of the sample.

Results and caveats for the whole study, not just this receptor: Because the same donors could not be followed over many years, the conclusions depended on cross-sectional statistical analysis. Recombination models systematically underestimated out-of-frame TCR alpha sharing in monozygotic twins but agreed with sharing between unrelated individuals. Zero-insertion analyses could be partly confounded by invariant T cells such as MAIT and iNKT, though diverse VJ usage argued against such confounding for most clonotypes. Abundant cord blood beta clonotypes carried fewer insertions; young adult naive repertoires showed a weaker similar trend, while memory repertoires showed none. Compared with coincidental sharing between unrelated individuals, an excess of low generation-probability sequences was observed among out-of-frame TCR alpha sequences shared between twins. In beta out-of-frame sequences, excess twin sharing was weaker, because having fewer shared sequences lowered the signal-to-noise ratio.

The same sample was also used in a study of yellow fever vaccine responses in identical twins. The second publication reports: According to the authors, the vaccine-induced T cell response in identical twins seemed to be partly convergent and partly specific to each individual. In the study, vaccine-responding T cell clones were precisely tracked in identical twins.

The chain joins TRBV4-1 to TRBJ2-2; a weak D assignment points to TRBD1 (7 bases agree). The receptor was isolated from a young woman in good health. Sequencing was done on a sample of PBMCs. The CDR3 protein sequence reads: CASSPGGITGELFF. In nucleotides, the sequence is TGCGCCAGCAGCCCAGGGGGGATTACCGGGGAGCTGTTTTTT.